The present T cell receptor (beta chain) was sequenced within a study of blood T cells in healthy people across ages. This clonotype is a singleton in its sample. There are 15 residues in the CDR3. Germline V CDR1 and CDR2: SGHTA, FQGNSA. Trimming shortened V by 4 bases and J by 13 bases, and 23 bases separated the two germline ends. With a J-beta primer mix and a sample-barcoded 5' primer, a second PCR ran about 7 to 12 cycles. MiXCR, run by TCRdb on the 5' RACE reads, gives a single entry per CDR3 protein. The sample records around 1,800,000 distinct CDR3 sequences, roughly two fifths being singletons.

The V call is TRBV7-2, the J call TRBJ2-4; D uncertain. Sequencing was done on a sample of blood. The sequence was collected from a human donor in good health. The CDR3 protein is CASSSEPRPYNEQYF. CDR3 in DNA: TGTGCCAGCAGCTCCGAACCACGGCCCTACAATGAGCAGTACTTC.